A selection of T cell receptor beta chains follows, all from one sample in a study of HIV-infected patients and healthy controls. TCRdb re-called the 5' RACE reads through MiXCR, storing one row per CDR3 protein. Of about 17,000 distinct CDR3 sequences in the sample, 16% were seen once. Input material: CD8+ T cells from blood. These receptors originate from a human donor in good health. The CDR3 runs from the conserved cysteine through the conserved F or W. The order of the fields is V gene, D gene, J gene, clone size, CDR3 DNA, CDR3 protein. D genes are given only for firm matches. A row's size may be missing; if present it is once, few, many or a size class.

TRBV7-3	NA	TRBJ1-3	few	TGTGCCAGCAGCGACTACTCTGGAAACACCATATATTTT	CASSDYSGNTIYF
TRBV5-6	NA	TRBJ1-1	NA	TGTGCCAGCAGCCCCGGACAGCTTGAAGCTTTCTTT	CASSPGQLEAFF
TRBV6-6	NA	TRBJ2-7	many	TGTGCCAGCAGTCCCCTATCAGGGTCTAGCTCCTACGAGCAGTACTTC	CASSPLSGSSSYEQYF
TRBV7-9	TRBD2	TRBJ2-1	NA	TGTGCCAGCAGCTTAGTGGTTGGTAGCGGGAGAATTGGTAATGAGCAGTTCTTC	CASSLVVGSGRIGNEQFF
TRBV4-1	NA	TRBJ1-2	NA	TGCGCCAGCAGCGGTTCTCAAGCTAACTATGGCTACACCTTC	CASSGSQANYGYTF
TRBV7-2	NA	TRBJ2-7	NA	TGTGCCAGCAGCTTAGTTTCCGACATATCGGGGTACGAGCAGTACTTC	CASSLVSDISGYEQYF
TRBV24-1	NA	TRBJ2-1	many	TGTGCCACCAGTCTGACAGGAGTTACTGAGCAGTTCTTC	CATSLTGVTEQFF
TRBV7-9	TRBD1	TRBJ2-3	many	TGTGCCAGCAGCTTTACCAACAGGGGTACCGCAGATACGCAGTATTTT	CASSFTNRGTADTQYF
TRBV11-2	NA	TRBJ2-4	NA	TGTGCCAGCAGCTTAGAGTATGGGGGGGCCAAAAACATTCAGTACTTC	CASSLEYGGAKNIQYF
TRBV5-6	NA	TRBJ2-5	many	TGTGCCAGCAGCTTGGCCCTCGCCTGGGAGACCCAGTACTTC	CASSLALAWETQYF
TRBV20-1	NA	TRBJ2-3	NA	TGCAGTGCTAGAGGGGGGGCCCGAGCCCGGGATACGCAGTATTTT	CSARGGARARDTQYF
TRBV20-1	TRBD2	TRBJ2-3	NA	TGCAGTGCCGGGGGACTAGCGTCTGCAGATACGCAGTATTTT	CSAGGLASADTQYF
TRBV14	NA	TRBJ2-1	few	TGTGCCAGCAGCCCCCGAACCCCTGGATCCTCCTACAATGAGCAGTTCTTC	CASSPRTPGSSYNEQFF
TRBV6-4	NA	TRBJ2-3	many	TGTGCCAGCAGTGAAGGGACTAGCACAGATACGCAGTATTTT	CASSEGTSTDTQYF
TRBV20-1	TRBD1	TRBJ1-5	many	TGCAGTGCTCCCTCGTGGACGACAGGGAGCAATCAGCCCCAGCATTTT	CSAPSWTTGSNQPQHF
TRBV19	NA	TRBJ2-3	once	TGTGCCAGTTTGGGAGATACGCAGTATTTT	CASLGDTQYF
TRBV24-1	TRBD1	TRBJ2-1	many	TGTGCCACCAGCGCAGACGCCTCGACAGGGCAGGAGCAGTTCTTC	CATSADASTGQEQFF
TRBV6-6	NA	TRBJ2-2	many	TGTGCCAGCAGCACCGGATCCGGGGAGCTGTTTTTT	CASSTGSGELFF
TRBV20-1	NA	TRBJ2-7	many	TGCAGTGCGAGAGGGCCCGTCGGGGACCACGAGCAGTACTTC	CSARGPVGDHEQYF
TRBV3-1	NA	TRBJ2-1	NA	TGTGCCAGCAGCCAAGGAAAGAGTCCGGGGGGCTGGGATGAGCAGTTCTTC	CASSQGKSPGGWDEQFF
TRBV7-6	TRBD2	TRBJ2-5	many	TGTGCCAGCAGCTTACTCGCGGGAGCTGGTGAGACCCAGTACTTC	CASSLLAGAGETQYF
TRBV6-2/TRBV6-3	NA	TRBJ2-7	many	TGTGCCAGCAGTTACGGTGGAGGGTCCTACGAGCAGTACTTC	CASSYGGGSYEQYF
TRBV28	NA	TRBJ2-7	many	TGTGCCAGCCAGACAGGCCACGAGCAGTACTTC	CASQTGHEQYF
TRBV6-2/TRBV6-3	NA	TRBJ2-3	many	TGTGCCAGCAGTTACCTGACGGACCTTGCAGATACGCAGTATTTT	CASSYLTDLADTQYF
TRBV7-9	NA	TRBJ1-3	NA	TGTGCCAGCAGCCCCCCAGGGAGCTCTGGAAACACCATATATTTT	CASSPPGSSGNTIYF
TRBV6-5	TRBD1	TRBJ2-3	many	TGTGCCAGCAGCTTGGCAGGACAGGCTTACACAGATACGCAGTATTTT	CASSLAGQAYTDTQYF
TRBV6-5	TRBD1	TRBJ2-5	NA	TGTGCCAAGAGGGTAGGGACAGGTGAAGAGACCCAGTACTTC	CAKRVGTGEETQYF
TRBV6-4	NA	TRBJ2-3	once	TGTGCCAGCAGTGACACCCCAACAGATACGCAGTATTTT	CASSDTPTDTQYF
TRBV7-2	NA	TRBJ2-1	many	TGTGCCAGCAGCCCAGCGGTTCCCAGCGACCAGTTCTTC	CASSPAVPSDQFF
TRBV4-3	TRBD2	TRBJ2-5	few	TGCGCCAGCAGCCACGGACTAGCCTCGTACCAAGAGACCCAGTACTTC	CASSHGLASYQETQYF
TRBV20-1	TRBD2	TRBJ2-1	few	TGCAGTGCTAGTAGCGGGAGCTCCTACAATGAGCAGTTCTTC	CSASSGSSYNEQFF
TRBV5-6	NA	TRBJ2-1	many	TGTGCCAGCACCAAACGGACGGACCCATCGATTTACAATGAGCAGTTCTTC	CASTKRTDPSIYNEQFF
TRBV6-4	TRBD1	TRBJ1-2	NA	TGTGCCAGCAGTGACTCTCCGGACAGGGGGCATAGTGGCTACACCTTC	CASSDSPDRGHSGYTF
TRBV12-3/TRBV12-4	TRBD2	TRBJ2-5	many	TGTGCCAGCAGAGGGACTAGCGGAGAAGAGACCCAGTACTTC	CASRGTSGEETQYF
TRBV29-1	NA	TRBJ1-2	few	TGCAGCGTTGGCGCCAGGCTGCCTGGCTACACCTTC	CSVGARLPGYTF
TRBV25-1	TRBD1	TRBJ2-1	few	TGTGCCAGCAGAGGTACCCCGACCCCGGGACAGGGGGCTTACAATGAGCAGTTCTTC	CASRGTPTPGQGAYNEQFF
TRBV20-1	NA	TRBJ2-5	once	TGCAGTGCTAGAGACCCGACTCAACAAGAGACCCAGTACTTC	CSARDPTQQETQYF
TRBV20-1	NA	TRBJ2-7	many	TGCAGTGCTCATTCCGGGAGTGCCTACGAGCAGTACTTC	CSAHSGSAYEQYF
TRBV28	NA	TRBJ2-3	many	TGTGCCAGCAAACGACCGTCGGCGGGGCTTAGCACAGATACGCAGTATTTT	CASKRPSAGLSTDTQYF
TRBV20-1	TRBD2	TRBJ2-2	few	TGCAGTGCTAGAAAGCTAGCGGGAGTTTCCGGGGAGCTGTTTTTT	CSARKLAGVSGELFF
TRBV12-3/TRBV12-4	TRBD1	TRBJ2-7	few	TGTGCCAGCAGTTTGGCCGCCCAGGGGGTATACGAGCAGTACTTC	CASSLAAQGVYEQYF
TRBV5-1	NA	TRBJ2-2	many	TGCGCCAGCAGCTGGACGGACACCGGGGAGCTGTTTTTT	CASSWTDTGELFF